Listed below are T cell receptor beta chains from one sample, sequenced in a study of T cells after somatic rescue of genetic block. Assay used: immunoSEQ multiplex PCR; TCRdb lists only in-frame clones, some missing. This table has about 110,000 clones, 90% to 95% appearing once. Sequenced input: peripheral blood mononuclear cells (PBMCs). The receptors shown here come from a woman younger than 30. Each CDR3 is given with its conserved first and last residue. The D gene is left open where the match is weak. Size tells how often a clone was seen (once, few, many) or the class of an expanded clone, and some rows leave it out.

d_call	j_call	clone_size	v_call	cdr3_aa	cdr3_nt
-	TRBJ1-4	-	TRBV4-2	CASSLSRQGLNEKLFF	TGTGCCAGCAGCCTGTCCCGCCAGGGTCTTAATGAAAAACTGTTTTTT
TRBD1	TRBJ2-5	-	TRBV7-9	CASSNPGQSTMEETQYF	TGTGCCAGCAGCAATCCGGGACAGAGTACCATGGAGGAGACCCAGTACTTC
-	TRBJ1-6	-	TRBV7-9	CASSLGDRYNSPLHF	TGTGCCAGCAGCTTAGGGGACCGATACAATTCACCCCTCCACTTT
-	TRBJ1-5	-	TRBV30	CAWSYSGNQPQHF	TGTGCCTGGAGTTACAGCGGGAATCAGCCCCAGCATTTT
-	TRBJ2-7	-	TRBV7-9	CASSKKDSHYEQYF	TGTGCCAGCAGCAAAAAGGACAGCCACTACGAGCAGTACTTC
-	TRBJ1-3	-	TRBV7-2	CASSLGGPGGTIYF	TGTGCCAGCAGCTTGGGGGGGCCCGGGGGCACCATATATTTT
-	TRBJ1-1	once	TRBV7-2	CASSFAQNTEAFF	TGTGCCAGCAGCTTCGCACAGAACACTGAAGCTTTCTTT
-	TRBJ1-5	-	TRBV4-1	CASSQEEGWDQPQHF	TGCGCCAGCAGCCAAGAGGAAGGATGGGATCAGCCCCAGCATTTT
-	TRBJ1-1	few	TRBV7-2	CASTAQGREAFF	TGTGCCAGCACCGCCCAGGGGCGGGAAGCTTTCTTT
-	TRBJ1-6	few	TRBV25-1	CASSEGGTNSPLHF	TGTGCCAGCAGTGAAGGGGGTACTAATTCACCCCTCCACTTT
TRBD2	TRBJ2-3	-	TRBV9	CASSVGSGGALDTQYF	TGTGCCAGCAGCGTAGGTAGCGGGGGGGCTCTCGATACGCAGTATTTT
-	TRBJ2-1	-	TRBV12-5	CASGFSTEGTGDNEQFF	TGTGCTAGTGGTTTCTCCACGGAGGGGACGGGAGACAATGAGCAGTTCTTC
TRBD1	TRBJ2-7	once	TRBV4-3	CASSQDSGGYEQYF	TGCGCCAGCAGCCAAGATTCAGGGGGATACGAGCAGTACTTC
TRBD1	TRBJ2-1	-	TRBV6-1	CASSEGGTGGHEQFF	TGTGCCAGCAGTGAAGGCGGGACAGGGGGACATGAGCAGTTCTTC
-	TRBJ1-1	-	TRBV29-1	CSKTYSGEAFF	TGCAGCAAGACCTATTCCGGTGAAGCTTTCTTT
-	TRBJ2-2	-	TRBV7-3	CASSFSGYTGELFF	TGTGCCAGCAGCTTTAGCGGTTACACCGGGGAGCTGTTTTTT
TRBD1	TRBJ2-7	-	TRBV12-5	CASAARGFSYEQYF	TGTGCTAGTGCCGCCAGGGGGTTCTCCTACGAGCAGTACTTC
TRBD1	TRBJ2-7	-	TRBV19	CASSIDQGGQGNYEQYF	TGTGCCAGTAGTATAGATCAGGGTGGACAGGGAAACTACGAGCAGTACTTC
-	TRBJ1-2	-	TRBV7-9	CASSSGGARGYTF	TGTGCCAGCAGCTCCGGGGGGGCGCGGGGCTACACCTTC
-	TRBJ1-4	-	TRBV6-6	CASNAEGVINEKLFF	TGTGCCAGCAACGCCGAGGGGGTAATTAATGAAAAACTGTTTTTT
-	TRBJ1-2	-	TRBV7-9	CASSSRDFYGYTF	TGTGCCAGCAGCTCCCGGGACTTCTATGGCTACACCTTC
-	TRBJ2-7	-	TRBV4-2	CASSQDRREAGWAYEQYF	TGTGCCAGCAGCCAAGATCGCCGTGAAGCAGGTTGGGCCTACGAGCAGTACTTC
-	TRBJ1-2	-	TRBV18	CASSPDSLPNYGYTF	TGTGCCAGCTCTCCCGACAGTCTCCCTAACTATGGCTACACCTTC
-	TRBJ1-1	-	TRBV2	CASSALGSTEAFF	TGTGCCAGCAGTGCCCTGGGGAGCACTGAAGCTTTCTTT
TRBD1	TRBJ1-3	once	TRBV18	CASSPIQAGQGLDTIYF	TGTGCCAGCTCACCGATCCAAGCGGGACAGGGGCTTGACACCATATATTTT
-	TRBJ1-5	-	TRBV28	CASSLINQPQHF	TGTGCCAGCAGTCTCATAAATCAGCCCCAGCATTTT
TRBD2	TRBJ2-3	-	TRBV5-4	CASSLPPASGDTDTQYF	TGTGCCAGCAGCTTGCCGCCGGCTAGCGGGGACACAGATACGCAGTATTTT
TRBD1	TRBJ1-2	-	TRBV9	CASSPGGQTLNYGYTF	TGTGCCAGCAGCCCGGGGGGACAGACCCTTAACTATGGCTACACCTTC
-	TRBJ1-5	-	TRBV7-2	CASSLSNQPQHF	TGTGCCAGCAGCTTATCCAATCAGCCCCAGCATTTT
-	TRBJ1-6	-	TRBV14	CASSQAQGRNSPLHF	TGTGCCAGCAGCCAAGCGCAGGGGAGGAATTCACCCCTCCACTTT
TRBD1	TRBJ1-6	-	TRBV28	CASTSGTGVLSDSPLHF	TGTGCCAGCACCTCCGGGACAGGGGTGCTGAGTGATTCACCCCTCCACTTT
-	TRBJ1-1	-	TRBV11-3	CASSDQIRNTEAFF	TGTGCCAGCAGCGACCAGATACGGAATACTGAAGCTTTCTTT
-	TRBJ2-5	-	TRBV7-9	CASSRPPTGQETQYF	TGTGCCAGCAGCCGACCCCCTACCGGGCAAGAGACCCAGTACTTC
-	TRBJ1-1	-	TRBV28	CASTLTGHKDTEAFF	TGTGCCAGCACCCTCACTGGACATAAGGACACTGAAGCTTTCTTT
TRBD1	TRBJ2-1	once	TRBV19	CASSPGGYNEQFF	TGTGCCAGTAGCCCAGGGGGATACAATGAGCAGTTCTTC
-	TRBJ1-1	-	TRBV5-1	CASSLTLKNTEAFF	TGCGCCAGCAGCTTGACCCTCAAGAACACTGAAGCTTTCTTT
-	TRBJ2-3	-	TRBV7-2	CASSDVTDTQYF	TGTGCCAGCAGCGACGTTACAGATACGCAGTATTTT
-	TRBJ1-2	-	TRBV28	CATDYGYTF	TGTGCCACCGACTATGGCTACACCTTC
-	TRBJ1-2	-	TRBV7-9	CASSSNRDYGYTF	TGTGCCAGCAGCTCCAACAGGGACTATGGCTACACCTTC
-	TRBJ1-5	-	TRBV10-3	CAISGGTGNNQPQHF	TGTGCCATCAGTGGTGGCACAGGGAACAATCAGCCCCAGCATTTT
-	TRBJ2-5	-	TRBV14	CASSARTGSKGGETQYF	TGTGCCAGCAGCGCTAGGACAGGCTCCAAGGGAGGAGAGACCCAGTACTTC
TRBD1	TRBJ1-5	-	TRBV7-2	CASKTGEFQPQHF	TGTGCCAGCAAGACAGGGGAATTTCAGCCCCAGCATTTT
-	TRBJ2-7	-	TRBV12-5	CASGTPTGYGQYF	TGTGCTAGTGGTACCCCTACAGGGTATGGGCAGTACTTC
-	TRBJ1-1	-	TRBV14	CASSSGSATEAFF	TGTGCCAGCAGCTCAGGGTCGGCCACTGAAGCTTTCTTT
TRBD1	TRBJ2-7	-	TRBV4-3	CASSQTGGYEQYF	TGCGCCAGCAGCCAGACAGGGGGCTACGAGCAGTACTTC
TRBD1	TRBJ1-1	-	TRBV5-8	CASSSGQGVHTEAFF	TGTGCCAGCAGCTCTGGACAGGGGGTGCACACTGAAGCTTTCTTT
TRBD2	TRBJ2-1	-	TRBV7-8	CASRPTLAGGLDGQFF	TGTGCCAGCAGGCCTACTCTAGCGGGGGGCCTGGATGGGCAGTTCTTC
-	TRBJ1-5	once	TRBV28	CASTQRRGAGQPQHF	TGTGCCAGCACCCAGAGACGGGGGGCAGGTCAGCCCCAGCATTTT
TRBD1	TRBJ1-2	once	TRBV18	CASTRDSDYGYTF	TGTGCCAGCACCCGGGACAGCGACTATGGCTACACCTTC
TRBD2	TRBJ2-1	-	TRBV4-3	CASSPAVAGGYNEQFF	TGCGCCAGCAGCCCCGCGGTAGCGGGGGGCTACAATGAGCAGTTCTTC
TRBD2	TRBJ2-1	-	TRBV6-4	CARMGLAGGGSYNEQFF	TGTGCCAGAATGGGACTAGCGGGGGGCGGCTCCTACAATGAGCAGTTCTTC
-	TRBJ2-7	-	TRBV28	CASSLMRGIEQYF	TGTGCCAGCAGTTTAATGCGGGGCATCGAGCAGTACTTC
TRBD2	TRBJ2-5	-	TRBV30	CAFRASGPKETQYF	TGTGCCTTTAGGGCTAGCGGCCCGAAGGAGACCCAGTACTTC
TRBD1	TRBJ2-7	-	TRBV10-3	CAISWDRAYEQYF	TGTGCCATCAGTTGGGACAGGGCCTACGAGCAGTACTTC